This TCR beta chain comes out of a study of T cell changes during pregnancy in multiple sclerosis. Data came from immunoSEQ multiplex PCR; TCRdb stores just in-frame clones and leaves some out. This sample carries 55,000 to 85,000 clones, more than 80% of them seen once, and the ten largest clones take about 1%. Germline-derived CDR1 and CDR2 are MDHEN and SYDVKM. The V and J ends lost 6 bases and 6 bases respectively, with 14 bases between them. CDR3 length: 14 amino acids. The chain has TRBV28 and TRBJ1-4, with D possibly matching TRBD1 (5 bases). The receptor comes from a female donor with multiple sclerosis, enrolled in a pregnancy study. The source material was peripheral blood, sampled in the third trimester of pregnancy. CDR3 DNA: TGTGCCAGCAGCGACCCCCCGACAGATGAAAAACTGTTTTTT. This codes for CASSDPPTDEKLFF.